This T cell receptor beta chain was recovered during a study of Ad26.COV2.S vaccination and SARS-CoV-2 variants. In the study overall: Into the muscle, Ad26.COV2.S was dosed once or twice, 56 days apart. Study outcomes and limitations: Vaccine recipients showed a spike-specific TCR breadth that was higher than in placebo recipients.

Using immunoSEQ multiplex PCR, the repertoire was profiled, and TCRdb retains in-frame clones only, with some absent. This table has approximately 480,000 clones, about 83% appearing once. As to treatment: some 20 received Ad26.COV2.S at low or high dose, single or two shots; roughly five received placebo; per-sample allocation not given. Sampling took place 63 days after the first vaccine or placebo injection. Turning to this clone: Its target is not known.

The material sequenced was peripheral blood, taken in a trial of Ad26.COV2.S vaccine versus placebo. The TCR sequence derives from a person between 18 and 59 years old who received the Ad26.COV2.S COVID-19 vaccine or a placebo.

The CDR3 bases are TGTGCCAGACACTCCGCAGGGGGGCTGGGGCTGTTTTTT. Amino acids: CARHSAGGLGLFF. This chain uses TRBV27 with TRBJ2-2; perhaps TRBD1 as D (7 bases). Trimming shortened V by 9 bases and J by 13 bases, and 21 bases separated the two germline ends. CDR3 size: 13 residues. In germline, CDR1 is MNHEY, CDR2 SMNVEV (reference sequence).